Presented here are 13 T cell receptor beta chains from one specimen sequenced in a study of control samples from healthy donors and cancer patients. Profiled with immunoSEQ multiplex PCR; TCRdb holds only in-frame clones, not every one. Altogether 150,000 to 200,000 clones are present, roughly 95% being singletons, with the ten largest covering around 0.92%. Sample: blood. These receptors were taken from a woman in her twenties or thirties in good health.

This chain joins TRBV28 and TRBJ2-7; D might be TRBD1 (6 bases). The CDR3 is made up of 19 amino acids. Looked up from germline, CDR1 is MDHEN and CDR2 is SYDVKM. V dropped 4 bases and J dropped 0 bases, with 25 bases sitting between them. DNA of the CDR3: TGTGCCAGCAGTTCCGAAACTCTCCACCGGGACACCCTCTCCTACGAGCAGTACTTC. Residues: CASSSETLHRDTLSYEQYF.

Points on this clone: Other DNA sequences in the sample encode the same CDR3. For the CDR3, the DNA is TGCGCCAGCAGCTTGCGTGGGCAGATGAACACTGAAGCTTTCTTT. Protein: CASSLRGQMNTEAFF. The chain is built from TRBV5-1 and TRBJ1-1; no firm D call. Looked up from germline, CDR1 is SGHRS and CDR2 is YFSETQ. CDR3 length: 15 amino acids. The V gene lost 1 base and the J gene lost 0 bases, with 10 bases spanning the gap. Looking up the rest from reference TRBV5-1 and TRBJ1-1 gives the full variable domain: KAGVTQTPRYLIKTRGQQVTLSCSPISGHRSVSWYQQTPGQGLQFLFEYFSETQRNKGNFPGRFSGRQFSNSRSEMNVSTLELGDSALYLCASSLRGQMNTEAFFGQGTRLTVV.

This clone has more than one count but fewer than ten. This CDR3 reads CASSAGRSSGELFF. The CDR3, as DNA: TGTGCCAGCAGCGCCGGTCGTTCGTCCGGGGAGCTGTTTTTT. The chain uses TRBV7-9 and TRBJ2-2; no firm D call. Trimming stripped 5 bases from V and 6 bases from J, with 13 bases between. CDR1 and CDR2 from the germline V gene are SEHNR and FQNEAQ (reference sequence). This CDR3 is 14 amino acids long.

The chain is built from TRBV9 and TRBJ2-7, with D possibly TRBD2 on 5 matching bases. V gave up 0 bases and J gave up 3 bases, with 10 bases separating them. Germline V lookup: CDR1 SGDLS, CDR2 YYNGEE. The CDR3 is 14 amino acids. The CDR3 spells CASSVELEGYEQYF. In nucleotides, the CDR3 is TGTGCCAGCAGCGTAGAACTAGAGGGCTACGAGCAGTACTTC.

The chain is built from TRBV4-1 and TRBJ2-7; 9 bases agree with TRBD2. The CDR3 is 15 amino acids. The J segment lost 2 bases and the V segment lost 3 bases, leaving 5 bases of the junction unmatched. Germline assignment: CDR1 MGHRA and CDR2 YSYEKL. Written as DNA, the CDR3 is TGCGCCAGCAGCCACCCAGCGGGGGGAACCTACGAGCAGTACTTC. It codes for CASSHPAGGTYEQYF.

In DNA, the CDR3 is TGTGCCACCGGTAGGGTTAACTACGAGCAGTACTTC. Protein product: CATGRVNYEQYF. The chain recombines TRBV10-3 with TRBJ2-7; no reliable D call. CDR3 length equals 12 residues. V was pared by 10 bases and J by 3 bases, with 13 bases between. Germline-derived CDR1 and CDR2 are ENHRY and SYGVKD.

This rearrangement joins TRBV13 to TRBJ2-1; no clear D. Trimming left V 4 bases short and J 8 bases short, with 6 bases between. CDR1 is PRHDT, CDR2 FYEKMQ, per germline (reference sequence). The CDR3 has 11 residues. The CDR3 region is CASSSWDEQFF. The CDR3 DNA sequence: TGTGCCAGCAGCTCATGGGATGAGCAGTTCTTC.

The rearrangement links TRBV29-1 to TRBJ1-4; TRBD1 aligns across 9 bases. Germline V lookup: CDR1 SQVTM, CDR2 ANQGSEA. This CDR3 is built from 14 residues. Trimming at V came to 5 bases and at J to 0 bases, leaving 1 base not matched to a gene. Here the CDR3 reads CSVRQGATNEKLFF. The CDR3 coding sequence is TGCAGCGTTAGACAGGGGGCAACTAATGAAAAACTGTTTTTT.

This chain uses TRBV28 with TRBJ1-2; TRBD1 matches 10 bases. This CDR3 region has 15 residues. Germline V gene sequence: CDR1 MDHEN, CDR2 SYDVKM. The V segment lost 10 bases and the J segment 3 bases; nucleotides outside the gene matches: 11. CDR3 DNA: TGTGCCATCAAAACGGGACAGGGGCCATACTATGGCTACACCTTC. The encoded protein is CAIKTGQGPYYGYTF.

The chain recombines TRBV5-1 with TRBJ2-3; no definite D call. With 0 bases removed from V and 6 bases from J, the gap between germline ends came to 5 bases. From germline, CDR1 is SGHRS and CDR2 YFSETQ. The CDR3 has 12 amino acids. CDR3 loop: CASSLVYDTQYF. CDR3 sequence (DNA): TGCGCCAGCAGCTTGGTATATGATACGCAGTATTTT.

This clone was observed a single time. The chain couples TRBV5-1 to TRBJ1-1; perhaps TRBD1 as D (5 bases). This CDR3 contains 14 residues. Germline V CDR1 and CDR2: SGHRS, YFSETQ. The V and J ends lost 4 bases and 5 bases respectively, with 15 bases between them. The CDR3 here is CASSTGTLRTEAFF. In DNA, the CDR3 is TGCGCCAGCAGCACCGGGACCTTACGAACTGAAGCTTTCTTT.

The chain has TRBV24-1 and TRBJ1-2; tentative D call: TRBD1 (6 bases). Germline V CDR1 and CDR2: KGHDR, SFDVKD. Trimming stripped 2 bases from V and 5 bases from J, with 17 bases between. The CDR3 totals 16 residues. The CDR3 DNA is TGTGCCACCAGTGATTCCTCCCCTACAGGGCGGTATGGCTACACCTTC. Its protein is CATSDSSPTGRYGYTF.

The chain employs TRBV7-8 and TRBJ2-7, with 9 bases that match TRBD2. This CDR3 comprises 14 residues. Germline assignment: CDR1 SGHVS and CDR2 FQNEAQ. Trimming at V came to 1 base and at J to 4 bases, leaving 2 bases not matched to a gene. Here the CDR3 DNA reads TGTGCCAGCAGCTTAGGGGCGGGAGGGTACGAGCAGTACTTC. This sequence encodes CASSLGAGGYEQYF.